These T cell receptor beta chains were read from a single sample in a study of blood T cell repertoires in COVID-19. Generated by immunoSEQ multiplex PCR, the TCRdb table keeps only in-frame clones and is missing some. The table has over 200,000 clones, 80% to 90% seen once. Sequenced input: PBMCs or T cells enriched from blood (not recorded which). Every receptor here comes from a woman between 50 and 59 years old who had recovered from COVID-19. The conserved cysteine and the conserved F or W are not part of the CDR3 here.

V gene	J gene	CDR3 protein
TRBV6-1	TRBJ2-7	ASSEEVGRGLQY
TRBV5-4	TRBJ2-1	ASSLKLAGEVDEQF
TRBV10-3	TRBJ1-3	AIRATGSGNTIY
TRBV29-1	TRBJ2-3	SVENSYTDTQY
TRBV28	TRBJ1-1	ASSFPGQFMNTEAF
TRBV6-5	TRBJ2-1	ASSQDRGPYNEQF
TRBV4-2	TRBJ2-7	ASSQDLASGSYEQY
TRBV24-1	TRBJ2-2	ATSDLFPLAGNTGELF
TRBV5-4	TRBJ1-2	ASGPSTASNYGYT
TRBV5-4	TRBJ2-1	ASSSGTSGRQGHEQF
TRBV29-1	TRBJ2-5	SVARTGGKETQY
TRBV7-2	TRBJ2-3	ASSLERGTGILDTQY
TRBV6-5	TRBJ1-4	ASSIHRGSNEKLF
TRBV7-9	TRBJ2-1	ASSRQRGLFHEQF
TRBV28	TRBJ1-5	ASSQGGRDSNQPQH
TRBV5-5	TRBJ1-5	ASSRDRVGNQPQH
TRBV5-1	TRBJ1-3	ASSPQQGLGNTIY
TRBV5-4	TRBJ1-1	ASSADRVGANTEAF
TRBV6-1	TRBJ1-2	ASSEAGTRSYGYT
TRBV19	TRBJ2-6	ASSMRGSGANVLT
TRBV27	TRBJ1-5	ASSPEGQYSNQPQH
TRBV27	TRBJ1-4	ASYDRDGEKLF
TRBV18	TRBJ2-4	ASSPLAGSQNIQY
TRBV28	TRBJ2-3	ASSLTSVGADTQY
TRBV27	TRBJ1-5	ASRPSQMGGVNQPQH
TRBV5-1	TRBJ1-1	ASSLGPGQATEAF
TRBV10-3	TRBJ2-7	AIGGRDLYEQY
TRBV5-4	TRBJ2-6	ASSRWTSGANVLT
TRBV5-1	TRBJ1-2	ASSLDSTGYDGYT
TRBV7-6	TRBJ2-1	ASSLVTSGSPNEQF
TRBV3-1/TRBV3-2	TRBJ2-3	ASSQGGLDTQY
TRBV6-6	TRBJ2-3	ASSKGLWDTQY
TRBV6-2/TRBV6-3	TRBJ2-1	ASSYPGGNNEQF
TRBV2	TRBJ1-1	ASSPLRGQGGGRNTEAF
TRBV28	TRBJ1-5	ASSPGTGSSWPQH
TRBV7-9	TRBJ1-6	ASTSSGLGTLH
TRBV7-9	TRBJ2-1	ASSSVTPLDEQF
TRBV2	TRBJ1-2	ASTAARGRGYGYT
TRBV28	TRBJ1-2	ASSSPGQVPSPYGYT
TRBV10-2	TRBJ1-6	ASSESSQNSPLH
TRBV5-1	TRBJ1-3	ASSLGGQGLSGNTIY
TRBV11-2	TRBJ1-1	ASSFHARVDTEAF
TRBV2	TRBJ2-7	ASSAGTGQPEQY
TRBV6-2/TRBV6-3	TRBJ2-2	ASSFSGPYWGELF
TRBV7-2	TRBJ1-3	ASSLGRGAGGNTIY
TRBV7-9	TRBJ1-5	ASSLGTGGSQPQH
TRBV9	TRBJ2-1	ASSVTSGNLYNEQF
TRBV2	TRBJ2-7	ASSVLSGGGEQY
TRBV11-2	TRBJ2-7	ASSQVPGQGRTADYEQY
TRBV5-1	TRBJ2-1	ASSLDGTGDEQF
TRBV4-1	TRBJ2-1	ASSLGRREEEEQF
TRBV19	TRBJ2-5	ASERGETQY
TRBV5-1	TRBJ2-3	ASSLTGHMSTDTQY
TRBV7-2	TRBJ2-5	ASSTQSGVWETQY
TRBV11-1	TRBJ2-7	ASSLGLAGLDEQY
TRBV6-5	TRBJ1-1	ASTARDTNTEAF
TRBV4-2	TRBJ1-3	ASSQGGGVDGNTIY
TRBV29-1	TRBJ2-5	SVELAGRETQY
TRBV20-1	TRBJ1-3	SASPYRDGYTIY
TRBV27	TRBJ2-2	ASFRPDGTNTGELF